This entry is about one T cell receptor (beta chain). This clonotype showed up just a few times. It has no known antigen specificity. Base qualities are not at hand, and no much larger clone is one base apart. The sample belongs to a study of post-analysis software for immune sequencing data (dated by TCRdb to about 2015). In terms of the full investigation: Disease courses on record covered relapsing-remitting, secondary progressive and progressive-relapsing multiple sclerosis, though some patients had no subtype annotation. The patient repertoires were compared against fewer than twelve previously published healthy control repertoires obtained from donors aged 6 to 25 years. A subset of samples was prepared in parallel using single-end sample barcoding, then pooled and co-amplified after Illumina adapter ligation. Findings and caveats that apply to the study as a whole: The control group was slightly older than the multiple sclerosis patient group. Normalized Chao1 diversity was significantly lower in multiple sclerosis patients than controls, suggesting substantial peripheral T-cell clonal expansion. Direct clustering with F measure revealed strong co-clustering of samples prepared in the same batch, which led to a batch-effect correction. Significantly higher frequencies in patients than in controls were found for five or six TRBV segments, including TRBV5-6, TRBV5-1 and TRBV20-1.

To demonstrate the VDJtools post-analysis software, the study profiled TCR beta repertoires from the peripheral blood of some 13 young patients with multiple sclerosis. The patients with multiple sclerosis were children and adolescents between about 6 and 16 years of age. Via the germline V gene, CDR1 is SGHTA and CDR2 FQGNSA. The CDR3 contains 14 residues, cysteine and phenylalanine counted. The retained sequence is limited to the CDR3, 42 bases, with the frame set at the first base. Germline trimming amounts to 8 bases on V and 3 bases on J, with 6 as the count of junction bases outside the gene matches. Library creation used PCR. Sequencing took place on an Illumina HiSeq 2500. To reduce PCR and sequencing biases, unique molecular identifiers were built into the TCR beta cDNA libraries. Roughly 500,000 cDNA molecules were obtained per 1 to 10 million input T cells, so each molecule approximated one T cell. Patient libraries were prepared and sequenced with the same protocol used for the earlier healthy control dataset. Samples belonging to the same batch were prepared together, multiplexed and sequenced on a shared HiSeq lane. In the paper's pipeline: Raw barcoded reads were processed with MIGEC, and single-read molecular identifier groups were discarded before consensus assembly and CDR3 extraction. VDJtools was used for post-analysis of the clonotype tables, and diversity was normalized by down-sampling every dataset to the size of the smallest sample. To correct batch-related cross-sample contamination, repertoire overlap clustering matched CDR3 amino acid sequences but not nucleotide sequences. The public reads were reanalyzed by TCRdb: fastp trimming at Q25, MiXCR alignment, in-frame beta chains only. Identical CDR3 proteins give one entry, which carries the most common genes and DNA. None of the V and J calls come from the authors' own analysis; TCRdb made them. This sample has roughly 800,000 distinct CDR3 sequences in its table, and 25% to 30% of those were observed once. The ten largest make up roughly 0.54% of the sample.

Recombination connected TRBV7-2 to TRBJ2-3; 9 middle bases align to TRBD2. The sequence derives from a girl aged 10 to 17 with multiple sclerosis. Source material: blood. This receptor has the CDR3 CASGRTSATDTQYF. In nucleotide form, the sequence is TGTGCCAGCGGCAGGACTAGCGCAACAGATACGCAGTATTTT.